The next 5 T cell receptor beta chains were all read from a single sample in a study of blood T cell repertoires in COVID-19. Sequencing used immunoSEQ multiplex PCR; TCRdb keeps in-frame clones, though not all of them. The sample shows over 200,000 clones, around 84% of them seen only once. Sequences were obtained from peripheral blood. The receptors stem from an elderly woman with active or convalescent COVID-19.

The genes are TRBV15 and TRBJ2-5; no reliable D call. Germline V gene data show CDR1 as LNHNV and CDR2 as YYDKDF (reference sequence). The CDR3 is 15 amino acids. With 3 bases removed from V and 4 bases from J, the gap between germline ends came to 15 bases. Here the CDR3 reads CATSSPGPTGETQYF. The CDR3 DNA is TGTGCCACCAGCAGCCCGGGTCCCACGGGAGAGACCCAGTACTTC. The whole variable domain, filled in from reference TRBV15 and TRBJ2-5, reads DAMVIQNPRYQVTQFGKPVTLSCSQTLNHNVMYWYQQKSSQAPKLLFHYYDKDFNNEADTPDNFQSRRPNTSFCFLDIRSPGLGDTAMYLCATSSPGPTGETQYFGPGTRLLVL.

This clone was counted a few times. The V gene is TRBV6-5, the J gene TRBJ1-2; D perhaps matches TRBD1 (5 bases). Germline-derived CDR1 and CDR2 are MNHEY and SVGAGI. The germline V and J ends were trimmed by 6 bases and 5 bases, with 13 bases remaining between them. The CDR3 sequence is 13 residues long. CDR3 coding DNA: TGTGCCAGCAGATCGACAGATCAATATGGCTACACCTTC. Translated, it gives CASRSTDQYGYTF.

J is TRBJ2-3 and V is TRBV10-3; the match to TRBD2 covers 7 bases. Trimming at V came to 6 bases and at J to 1 base, leaving 7 bases not matched to a gene. The CDR3 is 15 amino acids. Germline lookup yields CDR1 ENHRY and CDR2 SYGVKD. CDR3 loop: CAISHPAGGTDTQYF. In DNA form, the CDR3 reads TGTGCCATCAGCCATCCCGCGGGGGGCACAGATACGCAGTATTTT.

J is TRBJ2-5 and V is TRBV11-3; D remains ambiguous. V was trimmed by 3 bases and J by 3 bases, leaving 5 bases between them. The CDR3 has 12 residues. The germline CDR1 and CDR2 sequences are SGHNT and YENEEA. CDR3 region: CASSLGKETQYF. As DNA, the CDR3 is TGTGCCAGCAGCTTGGGCAAAGAGACCCAGTACTTC. Combining the CDR3 with reference TRBV11-3 and TRBJ2-5 gives the whole variable domain EAGVVQSPRYKIIEKKQPVAFWCNPISGHNTLYWYLQNLGQGPELLIRYENEEAVDDSQLPKDRFSAERLKGVDSTLKIQPAELGDSAVYLCASSLGKETQYFGPGTRLLVL.

V and J are TRBV19 and TRBJ2-7, with D maybe TRBD2 (6 bases). This CDR3 comprises 16 residues. V dropped 0 bases and J dropped 1 base, with 13 bases sitting between them. Germline assignment: CDR1 LNHDA and CDR2 SQIVND (reference sequence). CDR3 residues: CASSIDSGYQSYEQYF. CDR3 DNA sequence: TGTGCCAGTAGTATAGATAGCGGTTATCAATCCTACGAGCAGTACTTC.